Listed below are T cell receptor beta chains from one sample, sequenced in a study of T cell responses to AZD1222 COVID-19 vaccine. Sequencing used immunoSEQ multiplex PCR; TCRdb keeps in-frame clones, though not all of them. The repertoire consists of fewer than 250,000 clones, with approximately 92% occurring once and the leading ten covering 1% to 1.5%. Sequencing used peripheral blood, obtained on day 0 of AZD1222 vaccination. The source is an adult in good health. CDR3s include the opening cysteine and the closing phenylalanine or tryptophan. The D gene is left open where the match is weak.

TRBD2 TRBJ2-1 TRBV6-5 TGTGCCAGCAGTTACTCCTTCACCCCGGGAGGTGAGCAGTTCTTC CASSYSFTPGGEQFF
- TRBJ1-1 TRBV27 TGTGCCAGCAGTTTAGGTGAGAACACTGAAGCTTTCTTT CASSLGENTEAFF
- TRBJ1-1 TRBV30 TGTGCCTTCGGACAGCCGAACACTGAAGCTTTCTTT CAFGQPNTEAFF
- TRBJ1-5 TRBV6-2/TRBV6-3 TGTGCCAGCAGTCCCAGCGGGCAGCCCCAGCATTTT CASSPSGQPQHF
TRBD1 TRBJ1-2 TRBV27 TGTGCCAGCACTGGACAGGGGCAAATTTTCTACACCTTC CASTGQGQIFYTF
- TRBJ1-1 TRBV7-2 TGTGCCAGCAGCTTACAAACGAACACTGAAGCTTTCTTT CASSLQTNTEAFF
- TRBJ1-2 TRBV7-8 TGTGCCAGCAGCCAAAGGGGGGGCTACACCTTC CASSQRGGYTF
TRBD2 TRBJ2-5 TRBV24-1 TGTGCCACCAGTGGTGGACTAGCGGGGCTCCAAGAGACCCAGTACTTC CATSGGLAGLQETQYF
- TRBJ1-6 TRBV7-2 TGTGCCAGCAGTACACACGGGAGAAATTCACCCCTCCACTTT CASSTHGRNSPLHF
- TRBJ1-2 TRBV7-9 TGTGCCAGCAGCTTAGCAGGGGCCTATGGCTACACCTTC CASSLAGAYGYTF